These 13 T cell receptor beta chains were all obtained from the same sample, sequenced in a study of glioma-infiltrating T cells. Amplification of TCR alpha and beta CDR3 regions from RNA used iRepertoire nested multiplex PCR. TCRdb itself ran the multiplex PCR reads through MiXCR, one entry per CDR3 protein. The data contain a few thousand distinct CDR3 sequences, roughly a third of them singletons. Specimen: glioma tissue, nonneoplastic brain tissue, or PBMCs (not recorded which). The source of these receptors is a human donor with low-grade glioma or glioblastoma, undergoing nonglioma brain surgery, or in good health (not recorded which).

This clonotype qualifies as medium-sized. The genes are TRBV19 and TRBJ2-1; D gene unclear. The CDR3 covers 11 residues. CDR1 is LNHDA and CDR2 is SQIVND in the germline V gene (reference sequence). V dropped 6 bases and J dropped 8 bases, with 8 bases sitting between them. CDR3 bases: TGTGCCAGTAGCCAAATGGATGAGCAGTTCTTC. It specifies CASSQMDEQFF.

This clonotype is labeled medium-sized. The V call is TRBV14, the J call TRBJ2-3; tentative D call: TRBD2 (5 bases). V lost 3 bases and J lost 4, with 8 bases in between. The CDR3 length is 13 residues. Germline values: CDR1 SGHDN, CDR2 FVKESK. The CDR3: CASSQGEADTQYF. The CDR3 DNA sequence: TGTGCCAGCAGCCAGGGAGAGGCAGATACGCAGTATTTT.

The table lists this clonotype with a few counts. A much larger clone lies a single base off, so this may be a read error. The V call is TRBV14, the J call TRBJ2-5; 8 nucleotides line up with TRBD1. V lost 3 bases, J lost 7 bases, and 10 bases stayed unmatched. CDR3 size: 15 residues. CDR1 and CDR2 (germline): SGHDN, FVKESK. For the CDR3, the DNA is TGTGCCAGCAGCCATCCTCCAGGGGGCCTTGGGACCCAGTACTTC. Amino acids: CASSHPPGGLGTQYF. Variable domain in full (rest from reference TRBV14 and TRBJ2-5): EAGVTQFPSHSVIEKGQTVTLRCDPISGHDNLYWYRRVMGKEIKFLLHFVKESKQDESGMPNNRFLAERTGGTYSTLKVQPAELEDSGVYFCASSHPPGGLGTQYFGPGTRLLVL.

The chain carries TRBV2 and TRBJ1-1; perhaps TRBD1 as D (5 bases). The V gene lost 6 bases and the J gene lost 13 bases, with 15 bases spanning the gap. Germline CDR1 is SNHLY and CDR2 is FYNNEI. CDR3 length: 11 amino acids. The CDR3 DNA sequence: TGTGCCAGCAGAACAGGAAATCAGAATTTCTTT. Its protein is CASRTGNQNFF.

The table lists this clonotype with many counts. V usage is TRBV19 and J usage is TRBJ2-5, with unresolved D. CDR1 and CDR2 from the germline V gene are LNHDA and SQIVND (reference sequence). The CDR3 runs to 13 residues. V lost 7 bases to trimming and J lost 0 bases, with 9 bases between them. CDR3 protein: CASTERDQETQYF. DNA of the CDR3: TGTGCCAGTACCGAAAGAGACCAAGAGACCCAGTACTTC.

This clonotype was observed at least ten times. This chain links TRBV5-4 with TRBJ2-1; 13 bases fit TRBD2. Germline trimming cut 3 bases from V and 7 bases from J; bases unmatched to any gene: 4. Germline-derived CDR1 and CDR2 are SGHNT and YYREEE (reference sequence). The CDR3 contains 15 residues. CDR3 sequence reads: CASSSRTSGGNEQFF. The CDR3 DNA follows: TGTGCCAGCAGCTCCCGGACTAGCGGGGGAAATGAGCAGTTCTTC.

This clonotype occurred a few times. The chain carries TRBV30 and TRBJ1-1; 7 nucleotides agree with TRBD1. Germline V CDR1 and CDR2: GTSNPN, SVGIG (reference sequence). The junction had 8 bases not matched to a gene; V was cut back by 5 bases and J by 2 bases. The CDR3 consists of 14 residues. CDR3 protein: CAWGPGQQNTEAFF. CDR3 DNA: TGTGCCTGGGGACCGGGACAGCAAAACACTGAAGCTTTCTTT.

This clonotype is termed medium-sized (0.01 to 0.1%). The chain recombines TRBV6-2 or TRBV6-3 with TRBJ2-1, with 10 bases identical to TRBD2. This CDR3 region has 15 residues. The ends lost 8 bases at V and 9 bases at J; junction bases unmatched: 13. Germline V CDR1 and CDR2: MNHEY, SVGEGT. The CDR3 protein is CASFDPGLAGVEQFF. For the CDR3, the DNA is TGTGCCAGCTTCGACCCGGGGCTAGCGGGGGTTGAGCAGTTCTTC.

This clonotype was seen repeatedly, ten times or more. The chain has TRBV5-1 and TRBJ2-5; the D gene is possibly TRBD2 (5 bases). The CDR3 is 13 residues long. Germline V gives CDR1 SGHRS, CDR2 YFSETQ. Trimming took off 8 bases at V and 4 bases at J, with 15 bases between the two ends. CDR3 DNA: TGCGCCAGTTTTAAGAGGGATGGAGAGACCCAGTACTTC. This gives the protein CASFKRDGETQYF.

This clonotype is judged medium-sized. CDR3 in DNA: TGTGCCAGCAGTTTTGGACAGGGAAATGAGCAGTTCTTC. Protein: CASSFGQGNEQFF. The chain joins TRBV27 to TRBJ2-1, with 8 bases identical to TRBD1. Per the germline V gene, CDR1 is MNHEY and CDR2 is SMNVEV (reference sequence). The CDR3 length is 13 residues. The V and J ends lost 3 bases and 7 bases, in that order; junction bases with no gene match: 2.

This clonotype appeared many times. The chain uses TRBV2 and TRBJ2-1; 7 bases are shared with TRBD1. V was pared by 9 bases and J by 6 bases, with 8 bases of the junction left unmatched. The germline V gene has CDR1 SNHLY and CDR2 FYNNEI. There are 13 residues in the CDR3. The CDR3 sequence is CARQETGTNEQFF. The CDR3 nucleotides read TGTGCCAGGCAGGAGACAGGGACCAATGAGCAGTTCTTC. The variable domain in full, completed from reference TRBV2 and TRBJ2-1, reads EPEVTQTPSHQVTQMGQEVILRCVPISNHLYFYWYRQILGQKVEFLVSFYNNEISEKSEIFDDQFSVERPDGSNFTLKIRSTKLEDSAMYFCARQETGTNEQFFGPGTRLTVL.

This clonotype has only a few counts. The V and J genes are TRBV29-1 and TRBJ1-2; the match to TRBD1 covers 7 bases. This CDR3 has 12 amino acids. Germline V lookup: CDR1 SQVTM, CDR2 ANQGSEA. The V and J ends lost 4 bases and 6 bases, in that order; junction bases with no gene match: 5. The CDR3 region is CSVGQGGDGYTF. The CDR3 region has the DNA TGCAGCGTTGGACAGGGCGGCGATGGCTACACCTTC.

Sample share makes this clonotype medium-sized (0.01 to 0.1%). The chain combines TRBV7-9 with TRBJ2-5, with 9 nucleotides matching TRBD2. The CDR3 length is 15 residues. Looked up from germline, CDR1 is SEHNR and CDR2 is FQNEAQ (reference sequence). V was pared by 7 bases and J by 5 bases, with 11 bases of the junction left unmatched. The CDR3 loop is CASTSSGGLSETQYF. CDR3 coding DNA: TGTGCCAGCACCTCAAGCGGGGGGTTGTCCGAGACCCAGTACTTC.